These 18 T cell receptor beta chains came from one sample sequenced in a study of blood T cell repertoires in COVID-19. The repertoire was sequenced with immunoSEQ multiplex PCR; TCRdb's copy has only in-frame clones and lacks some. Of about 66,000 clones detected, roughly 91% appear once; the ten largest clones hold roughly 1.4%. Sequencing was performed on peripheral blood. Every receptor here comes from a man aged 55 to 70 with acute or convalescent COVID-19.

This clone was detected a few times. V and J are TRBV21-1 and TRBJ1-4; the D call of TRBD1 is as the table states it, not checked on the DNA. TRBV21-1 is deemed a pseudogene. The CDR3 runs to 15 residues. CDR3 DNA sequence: TGTGCCAGCAGCATACCGACAGGAACTAATGAAAAACTGTTTTTT. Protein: CASSIPTGTNEKLFF.

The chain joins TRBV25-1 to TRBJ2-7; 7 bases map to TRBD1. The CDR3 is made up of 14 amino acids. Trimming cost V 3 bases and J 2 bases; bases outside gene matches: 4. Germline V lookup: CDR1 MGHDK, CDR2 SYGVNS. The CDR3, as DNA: TGTGCCAGCAGTGACCTGGACAGGCCCTACGAGCAGTACTTC. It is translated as CASSDLDRPYEQYF.

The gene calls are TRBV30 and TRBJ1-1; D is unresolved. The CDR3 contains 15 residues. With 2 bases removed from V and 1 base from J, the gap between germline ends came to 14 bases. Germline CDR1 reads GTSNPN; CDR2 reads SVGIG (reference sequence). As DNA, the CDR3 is TGTGCCTGGAGTTCACGAGTGTTACGGAACACTGAAGCTTTCTTT. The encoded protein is CAWSSRVLRNTEAFF.

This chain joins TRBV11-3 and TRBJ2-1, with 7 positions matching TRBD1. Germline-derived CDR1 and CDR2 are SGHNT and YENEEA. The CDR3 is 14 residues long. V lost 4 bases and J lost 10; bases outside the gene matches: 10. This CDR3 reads CASSSTGMEWEQFF. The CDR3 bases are TGTGCCAGCAGCTCGACAGGGATGGAATGGGAGCAGTTCTTC.

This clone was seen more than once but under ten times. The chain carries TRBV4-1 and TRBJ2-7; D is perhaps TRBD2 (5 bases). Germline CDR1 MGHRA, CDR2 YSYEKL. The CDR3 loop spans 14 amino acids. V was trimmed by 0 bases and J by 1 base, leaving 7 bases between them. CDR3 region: CASSQESGSYEQYF. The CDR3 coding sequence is TGCGCCAGCAGCCAAGAAAGCGGATCCTACGAGCAGTACTTC.

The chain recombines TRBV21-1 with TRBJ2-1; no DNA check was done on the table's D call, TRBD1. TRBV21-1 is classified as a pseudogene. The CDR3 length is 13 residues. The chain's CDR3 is CASSKVRSNEQFF. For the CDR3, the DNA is TGTGCCAGCAGCAAAGTCAGGTCCAATGAGCAGTTCTTC.

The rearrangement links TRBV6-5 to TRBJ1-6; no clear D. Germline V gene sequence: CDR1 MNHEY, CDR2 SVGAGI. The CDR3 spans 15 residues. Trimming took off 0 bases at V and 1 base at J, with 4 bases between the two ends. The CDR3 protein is CASSYSASYNSPLHF. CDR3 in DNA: TGTGCCAGCAGTTACTCGGCTTCCTATAATTCACCCCTCCACTTT.

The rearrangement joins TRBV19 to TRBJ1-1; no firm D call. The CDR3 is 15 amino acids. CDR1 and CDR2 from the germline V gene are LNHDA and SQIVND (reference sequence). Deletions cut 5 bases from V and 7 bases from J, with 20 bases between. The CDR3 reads CASSVLGGPAGEAFF. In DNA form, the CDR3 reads TGTGCCAGTAGTGTCCTTGGAGGTCCCGCTGGTGAAGCTTTCTTT.

CDR3 sequence reads: CASSRGFGGPAFNGYTF. In DNA, the CDR3 is TGCGCCAGCAGCCGGGGTTTTGGGGGCCCTGCCTTTAATGGCTACACCTTC. The rearrangement joins TRBV5-1 to TRBJ1-2; D is perhaps TRBD1 (6 bases). CDR1 and CDR2 from the germline V gene are SGHRS and YFSETQ. CDR3 size: 17 residues. The V end was cut by 4 bases, the J end by 6 bases, with 25 bases between.

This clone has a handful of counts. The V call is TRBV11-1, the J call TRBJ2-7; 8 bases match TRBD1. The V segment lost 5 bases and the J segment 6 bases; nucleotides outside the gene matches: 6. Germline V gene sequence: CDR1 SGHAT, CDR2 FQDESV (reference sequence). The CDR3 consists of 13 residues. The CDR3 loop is CASSQDRVGEQYF. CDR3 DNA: TGTGCCAGCAGCCAGGACAGGGTGGGCGAGCAGTACTTC.

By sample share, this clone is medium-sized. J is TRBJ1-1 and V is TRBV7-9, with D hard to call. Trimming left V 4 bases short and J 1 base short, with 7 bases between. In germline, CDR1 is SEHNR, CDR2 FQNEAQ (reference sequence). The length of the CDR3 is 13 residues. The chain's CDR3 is CASSSTPNTEAFF. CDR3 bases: TGTGCCAGCAGCTCCACACCGAACACTGAAGCTTTCTTT.

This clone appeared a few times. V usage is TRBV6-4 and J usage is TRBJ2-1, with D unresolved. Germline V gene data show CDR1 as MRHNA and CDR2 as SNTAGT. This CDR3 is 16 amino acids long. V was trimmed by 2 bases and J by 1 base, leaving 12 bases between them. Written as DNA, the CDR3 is TGTGCCAGCAGTGACACAGTGGGTTTGTCCTACAATGAGCAGTTCTTC. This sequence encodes CASSDTVGLSYNEQFF.

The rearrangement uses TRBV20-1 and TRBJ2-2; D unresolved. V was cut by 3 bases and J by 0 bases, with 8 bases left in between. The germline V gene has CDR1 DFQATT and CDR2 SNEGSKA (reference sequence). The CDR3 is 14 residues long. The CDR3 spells CSASSRTNTGELFF. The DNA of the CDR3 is TGCAGTGCTAGTTCCAGGACGAACACCGGGGAGCTGTTTTTT.

The CDR3 spells CATSDPGTATSETQYF. CDR3 coding DNA: TGTGCCACCAGTGACCCCGGGACTGCCACCTCGGAGACCCAGTACTTC. V and J are TRBV24-1 and TRBJ2-5, with TRBD2 as a possible D gene (6 bases). Trimming removed 4 bases at V and 5 bases at J, with 19 bases between. Germline lookup yields CDR1 KGHDR and CDR2 SFDVKD. The CDR3 extends over 16 amino acids.

The CDR3 reads CASSIKGGTNFNYGYTF. For the CDR3, the DNA is TGTGCCAGCAGCATTAAAGGGGGCACCAACTTTAACTATGGCTACACCTTC. V usage is TRBV7-9 and J usage is TRBJ1-2, with 7 bases lining up with TRBD1. Germline V gene sequence: CDR1 SEHNR, CDR2 FQNEAQ (reference sequence). With 5 bases clipped from V and 1 base from J, the junction kept 13 bases outside the gene matches. The CDR3 has 17 residues.

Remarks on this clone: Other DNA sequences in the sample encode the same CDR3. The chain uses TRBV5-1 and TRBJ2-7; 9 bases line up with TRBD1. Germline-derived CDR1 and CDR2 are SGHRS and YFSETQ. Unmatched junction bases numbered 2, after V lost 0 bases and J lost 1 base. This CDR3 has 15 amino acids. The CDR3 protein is CASSLEGQGSYEQYF. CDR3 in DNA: TGCGCCAGCAGCTTGGAGGGACAGGGATCCTACGAGCAGTACTTC.

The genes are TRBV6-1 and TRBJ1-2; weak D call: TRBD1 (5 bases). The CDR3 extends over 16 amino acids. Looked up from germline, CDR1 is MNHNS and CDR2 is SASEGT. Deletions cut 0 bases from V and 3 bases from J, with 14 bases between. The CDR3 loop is CASSEAQDKGHYGYTF. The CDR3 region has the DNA TGTGCCAGCAGTGAAGCGCAGGACAAAGGCCACTATGGCTACACCTTC.

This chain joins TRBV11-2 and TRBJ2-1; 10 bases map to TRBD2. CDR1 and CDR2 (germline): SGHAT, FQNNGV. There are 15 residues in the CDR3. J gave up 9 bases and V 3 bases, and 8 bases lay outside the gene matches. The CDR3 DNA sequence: TGTGCCAGCAGCTTGACAAGCGGGGGGGTGAGTGAGCAGTTCTTC. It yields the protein CASSLTSGGVSEQFF.